This T cell receptor beta chain was captured by sequencing in a study of human T cells and chemical hapten exposure. Study-wide context: Patch tests applied 0.01% DPC to the upper back and were scored after 6 days.

This clonotype was observed a few times. Under the authors' procedure: Counts of TCRs in each sample centred on a median of approximately 96,000 and extended from around 25,000 to 690,000. TCRdb analysed the RACE reads with MiXCR anew, one entry per CDR3 protein. The V and J calls were not made by the authors but by TCRdb's processing. The sample contains approximately 260,000 distinct CDR3 sequences, 7.5% to 10% of which appear only once. In germline, CDR1 is MNHEY, CDR2 SVGEGT. V was pared by 6 bases and J by 5 bases, with 21 bases between. This CDR3 has 16 residues. The sample's time point: pre-sensitization, week 0. The treatment is: therapeutic diphenylcyclopropenone sensitization with weekly scalp DPC.

The genes are TRBV6-2 or TRBV6-3 and TRBJ2-3, with D possibly being TRBD1 or TRBD2 (5 bases each). This receptor was identified in a woman aged 40 to 50 with alopecia areata. Some clones in this sample may be carry-over from other donors' samples. Sequencing used whole blood, obtained in connection with sensitization to the hapten diphenylcyclopropenone (DPC). CDR3 sequence reads: CASSPDGTAAGDTQYF. The CDR3 DNA reads as TGTGCCAGCAGCCCCGATGGGACCGCGGCGGGAGATACGCAGTATTTT.